The 26 T cell receptor beta chains below come from one sample, sequenced in a study of CD8 T cells in Susac syndrome. Reverse transcription of about 0.5 to 1 ug RNA used random hexamers. TCRdb redid the calling of the immunoSEQ multiplex PCR reads with MiXCR, one entry per CDR3 protein. The sample includes 70,000 or so distinct CDR3 sequences, 94% of them seen just once. The sample was CD8+ T cells from PBMCs. Every receptor here comes from a human donor with multiple sclerosis.

The chain recombines TRBV12-3 or TRBV12-4 with TRBJ2-6; D may correspond to TRBD1 or TRBD2 (6 bases each). Between the trimmed V and J ends, which lost 1 base and 2 bases, there was a span of 9 bases. CDR3 size: 16 residues. CDR3 amino acids: CASSLGGAPGANVLTF. CDR3 bases: TGTGCCAGCAGTTTAGGGGGGGCGCCTGGGGCCAACGTCCTGACTTTC.

The chain couples TRBV15 to TRBJ2-1; D perhaps matches TRBD2 (6 bases). Germline CDR1 is LNHNV and CDR2 is YYDKDF (reference sequence). The CDR3 is 15 amino acids. V gave up 0 bases and J gave up 3 bases, with 9 bases separating them. The CDR3 coding sequence is TGTGCCACCAGCAGAGAACTAGCAGACTACAATGAGCAGTTCTTC. Its translation is CATSRELADYNEQFF.

The chain has TRBV28 and TRBJ2-5; D unresolved. The germline V and J ends were trimmed by 10 bases and 0 bases, with 12 bases remaining between them. The CDR3 totals 13 residues. Germline V gives CDR1 MDHEN, CDR2 SYDVKM. Here the CDR3 DNA reads TGTGCCACCAGACACTTTAACCAAGAGACCCAGTACTTC. Its protein product is CATRHFNQETQYF.

This chain connects TRBV29-1 to TRBJ1-2; D remains unclear. CDR1 SQVTM and CDR2 ANQGSEA come from the germline V gene. The V end was cut by 1 base, the J end by 8 bases, with 17 bases between. This CDR3 spans 14 amino acids. This CDR3 reads CSVEVPTWVAGYTF. DNA for the CDR3: TGCAGCGTTGAAGTACCTACTTGGGTCGCCGGCTACACCTTC.

The genes are TRBV29-1 and TRBJ2-7, with a weak D call TRBD1 (5 bases). V dropped 3 bases and J dropped 2 bases, with 17 bases sitting between them. The length of the CDR3 is 15 residues. The germline CDR1 and CDR2 sequences are SQVTM and ANQGSEA. CDR3 in amino acids: CSVETRDSLPYEQYF. The CDR3 DNA sequence: TGCAGCGTTGAGACCCGAGACAGCCTACCCTACGAGCAGTACTTC.

Here the CDR3 reads CASSTYGETQYF. CDR3 DNA sequence: TGTGCCAGCAGCACGTACGGAGAGACCCAGTACTTC. The chain combines TRBV5-4 with TRBJ2-5; D unresolved. The CDR3 extends over 12 amino acids. V lost 4 bases and J 4 bases, leaving 8 bases between the germline ends. Germline V CDR1 and CDR2: SGHNT, YYREEE (reference sequence).

The CDR3 DNA is TGTGCCAGTAGCCCCATGGGCACCTACAGTAACTATGGCTACACCTTC. Its protein is CASSPMGTYSNYGYTF. This chain joins TRBV19 and TRBJ1-2; D gene uncertain. Trimming left V 6 bases short and J 1 base short, with 18 bases between. CDR3 length: 16 amino acids. Looked up from germline, CDR1 is LNHDA and CDR2 is SQIVND (reference sequence).

The V call is TRBV28, the J call TRBJ2-3; the D call may be TRBD1 or TRBD2 (5 bases each). Per germline, CDR1 MDHEN and CDR2 SYDVKM. Deletions cut 7 bases from V and 0 bases from J, with 14 bases between. The CDR3 extends over 15 amino acids. CDR3: CASNLGVPSTDTQYF. In DNA, the CDR3 is TGTGCCAGCAACTTGGGGGTCCCTAGCACAGATACGCAGTATTTT.

The V and J genes are TRBV3-1 and TRBJ2-3; possible D gene TRBD2, 6 bases. The V end lost 5 bases, the J end lost 2 bases, and 20 bases lay between the germline ends. The CDR3 length is 17 residues. Germline V CDR1 and CDR2: LGHDT, YNNKEL (reference sequence). The chain's CDR3 is CASSSKMWEVITDTQYF. The CDR3 coding sequence is TGTGCCAGCAGCTCTAAGATGTGGGAGGTAATCACAGATACGCAGTATTTT.

This chain connects TRBV27 to TRBJ1-1, with D unresolved. Per germline, CDR1 MNHEY and CDR2 SMNVEV (reference sequence). V lost 3 bases to trimming and J lost 0 bases, with 5 bases between them. The CDR3 is 13 amino acids. In DNA form, the CDR3 reads TGTGCCAGCAGTTTGTTAGTGAACACTGAAGCTTTCTTT. Translated, it gives CASSLLVNTEAFF.

This rearrangement joins TRBV2 to TRBJ1-5; D may be TRBD1 (6 bases). The CDR3 loop spans 14 amino acids. In germline, CDR1 is SNHLY, CDR2 FYNNEI. Deletions cut 3 bases from V and 3 bases from J, with 9 bases between. In DNA form, the CDR3 reads TGTGCCAGCAGTGACGGACAGATCAATCAGCCCCAGCATTTT. Protein: CASSDGQINQPQHF.

The CDR3 loop reads CASSFGTDNQPQHF. Written as DNA, the CDR3 is TGTGCCAGCAGCTTCGGGACAGACAATCAGCCCCAGCATTTT. The chain uses TRBV5-6 and TRBJ1-5, with 7 bases matching TRBD1. Germline lookup yields CDR1 SGHDT and CDR2 YYEEEE. The CDR3 totals 14 residues. The V segment lost 2 bases and the J segment 3 bases; nucleotides outside the gene matches: 2.

The chain has TRBV5-1 and TRBJ2-5; tentative D call: TRBD1 (6 bases). Trimming took 3 bases from V and 2 from J, leaving 8 bases between them. The CDR3 runs to 13 residues. Germline-derived CDR1 and CDR2 are SGHRS and YFSETQ. DNA for the CDR3: TGCGCCAGCAGCTGGACAGCGCAAGAGACCCAGTACTTC. Amino acids: CASSWTAQETQYF.

V gene TRBV27 combines with J gene TRBJ2-7; D uncertain. The length of the CDR3 is 14 residues. Germline V gene data show CDR1 as MNHEY and CDR2 as SMNVEV (reference sequence). V was pared by 5 bases and J by 0 bases, with 11 bases between. CDR3 sequence: CASSPFKSSYEQYF. The CDR3 DNA reads TGTGCCAGCAGTCCGTTTAAAAGCTCCTACGAGCAGTACTTC.

In this sample, this clonotype turned up once. The CDR3 loop reads CASKPLSGTGPANRGGQYF. CDR3 nucleotide sequence: TGTGCCAGCAAACCTTTGTCCGGGACAGGGCCAGCGAACCGAGGGGGGCAGTACTTC. V gene TRBV27 combines with J gene TRBJ2-7; 9 positions agree with TRBD1. The V segment lost 7 bases and the J segment 9 bases; nucleotides outside the gene matches: 28. The CDR3 length is 19 residues. Germline V gene sequence: CDR1 MNHEY, CDR2 SMNVEV (reference sequence).

DNA of the CDR3: TGTGCCAGCAGGACAGGGGGCTCTGGGGCCAACGTCCTGACTTTC. Its translation: CASRTGGSGANVLTF. The chain recombines TRBV27 with TRBJ2-6; 9 bases align to TRBD1. The junction had 0 bases not matched to a gene; V was cut back by 6 bases and J by 0 bases. Germline V lookup: CDR1 MNHEY, CDR2 SMNVEV (reference sequence). This CDR3 comprises 15 residues.

The V and J genes are TRBV15 and TRBJ2-1; 11 nucleotides agree with TRBD2. This CDR3 is 15 amino acids long. Germline V CDR1 and CDR2: LNHNV, YYDKDF (reference sequence). V trimming: 0 bases; J trimming: 7 bases; junction bases outside the gene matches: 2. CDR3 sequence reads: CATSRELAGGNEQFF. CDR3 bases: TGTGCCACCAGCAGAGAGCTAGCGGGAGGTAATGAGCAGTTCTTC. The full variable domain, with the rest looked up from reference TRBV15 and TRBJ2-1, is DAMVIQNPRYQVTQFGKPVTLSCSQTLNHNVMYWYQQKSSQAPKLLFHYYDKDFNNEADTPDNFQSRRPNTSFCFLDIRSPGLGDTAMYLCATSRELAGGNEQFFGPGTRLTVL.

This rearrangement joins TRBV7-7 to TRBJ2-3; the D gene is possibly TRBD2 (5 bases). CDR3 length equals 14 residues. V was trimmed by 1 base and J by 1 base, leaving 6 bases between them. Germline CDR1 reads SSHAT; CDR2 reads FNYEAQ (reference sequence). The CDR3 loop reads CASSLGAGTDTQYF. The CDR3 DNA is TGTGCCAGCAGCTTAGGAGCGGGCACAGATACGCAGTATTTT. The whole variable domain, filled in from reference TRBV7-7 and TRBJ2-3, reads GAGVSQSPRYKVTKRGQDVTLRCDPISSHATLYWYQQALGQGPEFLTYFNYEAQPDKSGLPSDRFSAERPEGSISTLTIQRTEQRDSAMYRCASSLGAGTDTQYFGPGTRLTVL.

This chain links TRBV15 with TRBJ2-5; no definite D call. V dropped 0 bases and J dropped 5 bases, with 13 bases sitting between them. The germline CDR1 and CDR2 sequences are LNHNV and YYDKDF (reference sequence). This CDR3 has 15 amino acids. The CDR3 bases are TGTGCCACCAGCAGAGAAGGCGACATAAGGGAGACCCAGTACTTC. Protein: CATSREGDIRETQYF.

Here the CDR3 reads CAWGGSASEQYF. Here the CDR3 DNA reads TGTGCCTGGGGTGGATCGGCGAGCGAGCAGTACTTC. The chain recombines TRBV30 with TRBJ2-7; D is undetermined. V lost 5 bases to trimming and J lost 6 bases, with 14 bases between them. The CDR3 has 12 amino acids. CDR1 and CDR2 from the germline V gene are GTSNPN and SVGIG (reference sequence).

This chain joins TRBV6-1 and TRBJ2-7; 14 bases line up with TRBD2. The V gene end was trimmed by 6 bases and the J gene end by 5 bases; junction bases not matched to a gene: 9. This CDR3 comprises 16 residues. Germline values: CDR1 MNHNS, CDR2 SASEGT. The CDR3 DNA sequence: TGTGCCAGCAGCGAGACGGGACTAGCGGGAGCCCACGAGCAGTACTTC. This codes for CASSETGLAGAHEQYF.

In this sample, this clonotype turned up once. This chain connects TRBV3-1 to TRBJ2-5; D is perhaps TRBD1 (5 bases). Trimming removed 4 bases at V and 5 bases at J, with 17 bases between. Looked up from germline, CDR1 is LGHDT and CDR2 is YNNKEL (reference sequence). The CDR3 is 15 residues long. This CDR3 is CASSPDAAGRETQYF. CDR3 bases: TGTGCCAGCAGCCCGGACGCTGCAGGGCGGGAGACCCAGTACTTC.

This clonotype was detected a few times. The V gene is TRBV28, the J gene TRBJ1-2; D unresolved. CDR3 length: 11 residues. The V gene's germline CDR1 is MDHEN and CDR2 SYDVKM. Trimming removed 6 bases from V and 8 bases from J, with 10 bases in between. The CDR3 sequence is CASSTGVGYTF. The DNA for the CDR3 is TGTGCCAGCAGCACTGGGGTGGGCTACACCTTC.

The chain couples TRBV3-1 to TRBJ2-5, with TRBD2 matching 7 bases. Germline CDR1 LGHDT, CDR2 YNNKEL (reference sequence). The CDR3 is made up of 19 amino acids. The junction had 18 bases not matched to a gene; V was cut back by 0 bases and J by 5 bases. CDR3 nucleotide sequence: TGTGCCAGCAGCCAAGATCGACTAGCAATACTCCCCCAAACGGAGACCCAGTACTTC. Protein sequence: CASSQDRLAILPQTETQYF.

V gene TRBV24-1 combines with J gene TRBJ2-3; TRBD2 might be the D (6 bases). CDR1 and CDR2 from the germline V gene are KGHDR and SFDVKD. There are 14 residues in the CDR3. V lost 8 bases, J lost 6 bases, and 17 bases lay in between. The CDR3 nucleotides read TGTGCCACCAACTCCGGGACTCAAAGGGATACGCAGTATTTT. The encoded protein is CATNSGTQRDTQYF.

The gene calls are TRBV2 and TRBJ2-1; no definite D call. The CDR3 runs to 11 residues. V was shortened by 2 bases and J by 8 bases, with 4 bases between the two germline ends. CDR1 and CDR2 from the germline V gene are SNHLY and FYNNEI. The CDR3 DNA reads TGTGCCAGCAGTGAATCGGATGAGCAGTTCTTC. This codes for CASSESDEQFF.